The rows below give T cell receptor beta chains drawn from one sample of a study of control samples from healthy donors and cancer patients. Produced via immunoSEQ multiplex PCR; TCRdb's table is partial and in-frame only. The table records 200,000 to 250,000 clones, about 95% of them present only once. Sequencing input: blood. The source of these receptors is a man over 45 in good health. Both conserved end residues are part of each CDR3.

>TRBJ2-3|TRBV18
CASSGQGHTDTQYF
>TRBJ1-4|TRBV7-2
CASSTQLTGNEKLFF
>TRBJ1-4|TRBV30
CAWSVGLGGKLFF
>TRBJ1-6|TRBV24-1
CATSEGTGRDSPLHF
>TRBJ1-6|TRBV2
CASGRQGGSPLHF
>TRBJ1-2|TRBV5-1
CASSLGAGGGYTF
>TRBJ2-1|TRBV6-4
CASSDSASGGANEQFF
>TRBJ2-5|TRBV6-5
CASSVAGPRWTQYF
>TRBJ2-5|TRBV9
CASSVEGVGTQYF
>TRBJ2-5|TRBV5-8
CASTRTVGSYVTQYF
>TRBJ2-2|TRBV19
CASSIPRSGELFF
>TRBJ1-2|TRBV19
CASSNGARTGYTF
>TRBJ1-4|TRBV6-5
CASSGQLTNEKLFF
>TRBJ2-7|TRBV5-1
CASSGTGTAYEQYF
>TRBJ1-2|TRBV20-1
CSASTSGDRYTF
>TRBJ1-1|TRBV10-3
CATFDRREAEAFF
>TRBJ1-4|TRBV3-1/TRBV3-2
CASSQGNGDNEKLFF
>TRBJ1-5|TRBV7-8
CASSSSPAGNSNQPQHF
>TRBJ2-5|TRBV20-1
CSASRAGGSGTQYF
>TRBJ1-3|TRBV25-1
CASRPAGASGNTIYF